The sequence of this T cell receptor (beta chain) was determined in a study of siplizumab effects on memory and regulatory T cells. Points from the study as a whole: Naive T cells, seemingly more diverse than memory cells, seemed major alloresponse contributors. A significant reduction in alloreactive sequences traceable to unstimulated CD4+ memory cells was produced by siplizumab. In siplizumab cultures, the suppressive function of proliferating Tregs remained unconfirmed. Unstimulated subsets contained matches for only a minor fraction of alloreactive clones.

On this clone: Its target is unknown. Other nucleotide sequences from this sample produce the same CDR3.

Germline V lookup: CDR1 SGHTA, CDR2 FQGTGA. The ends were cut back, 1 base at V and 4 bases at J, with 4 bases in the middle. CDR3 length: 13 residues. Measured with immunoSEQ multiplex PCR; TCRdb has only the in-frame clones, and not every one. This table has about 60,000 clones, roughly 85% appearing once. The sequence derives from a human donor in good health. The sample comprised memory CD4+ T cells sorted from blood. This chain links TRBV7-3 with TRBJ2-2; D is unresolved. The CDR3 is CASSLKGTGELFF. The CDR3 coding sequence is TGTGCCAGCAGCTTAAAGGGCACCGGGGAGCTGTTTTTT.